This is a list of T cell receptor beta chains from one sample in a study of STAT5B mutations in CD4+ large granular lymphocyte leukemia. Sequenced by immunoSEQ multiplex PCR; TCRdb stores in-frame clones only, minus some. There are tens of thousands of clones in the sample; about two thirds occur only once, and roughly 2% lies in the top ten. Input material: CD4+ T cells from blood buffy coats. These receptors all come from a human donor in good health. Each CDR3 is given with its conserved first and last residue.

>TRBJ1-3|TRBV2
CASSATTAGNTIYF
>TRBJ2-5|TRBV19
CASSSLAGYQETQYF
>TRBJ2-7|TRBV7-2
CASSPDTNYEQYF
>TRBJ1-3|TRBV28
CASSFPIRTSGNTIYF
>TRBJ2-1|TRBV11-3
CASSSGPPGHNEQFF
>TRBJ1-6|TRBV5-1
CASSLSSQGEGSPLHF
>TRBJ2-3|TRBV5-4
CASSLSTGSSTDTQYF
>TRBJ2-7|TRBV7-9
CASSLGRGSHEQYF
>TRBJ1-5|TRBV5-6
CASSLSGRDQPQHF
>TRBJ1-5|TRBV6-1
CASRIRESQPQHF
>TRBJ2-3|TRBV7-3
CASSPYSGSTDTQYF
>TRBJ2-1|TRBV7-2
CASSLVAGGYDEQFF
>TRBJ1-1|TRBV7-2
CASSRQRLEAFF
>TRBJ2-2|TRBV19
CASSGRGGSAGELFF
>TRBJ2-5|TRBV5-1
CASSLVLAGGEETQYF
>TRBJ2-3|TRBV4-3
CASSHDRGTDTQYF
>TRBJ2-2|TRBV28
CASSFRRVAGYTGELFF
>TRBJ1-1|TRBV5-6
CASSLVTGGVVDTEAFF
>TRBJ2-7|TRBV5-1
CASSYYSGSSYEQYF
>TRBJ1-6|TRBV5-4
CASSNGGSYNSPLHF
>TRBJ2-3|TRBV19
CASSRGLGTDTQYF
>TRBJ2-3|TRBV6-5
CASSNYDTQYF
>TRBJ1-1|TRBV18
CASSQERRVEAFF
>TRBJ1-2|TRBV6-5
CASSYDRGVRGYTF
>TRBJ2-3|TRBV5-1
CASSLPSTDTQYF
>TRBJ2-7|TRBV5-8
CASSLGWVDRRPYEQYF
>TRBJ1-3|TRBV7-6
CASSSNRAGNTIYF
>TRBJ2-3|TRBV7-8
CASSPLSSTDTQYF
>TRBJ1-1|TRBV5-4
CASSLDVVVNTEAFF
>TRBJ2-2|TRBV7-2
CASSQTNTGELFF
>TRBJ2-1|TRBV2
CASIRTSGGTYEQFF
>TRBJ1-1|TRBV30
CAWSEAPGAARTFF
>TRBJ2-7|TRBV12-5
CASAPAPYEQYF
>TRBJ2-7|TRBV4-1
CASSQDGQGQGSLQQYF
>TRBJ1-4|TRBV7-8
CASSPSRGESAEKLFF
>TRBJ2-5|TRBV7-9
CASSLGSWETQYF
>TRBJ2-2|TRBV12-5
CASGRYRGSYSGELFF
>TRBJ2-1|TRBV7-2
CASSFTSGDNEQFF
>TRBJ2-7|TRBV6-6
CASSQGGQYEQYF
>TRBJ2-6|TRBV4-1
CASSQPTRSRSGANVLTF
>TRBJ1-2|TRBV28
CASSPWGGMNYGYTF
>TRBJ2-2|TRBV7-9
CASRPSGGNTGELFF
>TRBJ1-4|TRBV19
CASSLGGGAEKLFF
>TRBJ1-6|TRBV27
CASREIGLPYNSPLHF
>TRBJ2-2|TRBV2
CASNRDPPGELFF
>TRBJ2-7|TRBV30
CAWSMRETSFF
>TRBJ2-7|TRBV18
CASSPPLAGGFYEQYF
>TRBJ1-4|TRBV7-9
CASGFTGGYEKLFF
>TRBJ1-6|TRBV12-5
CASGTGTGGFRNSPLHF
>TRBJ2-6|TRBV27
CASSKARSNGANVLTF